This T cell receptor beta chain was sequenced in a study of CD8 T cells in ankylosing spondylitis. In regard to this clonotype: Its antigen is currently unknown.

Via MiXCR, TCRdb re-called the 5' RACE reads, giving one row per CDR3 protein. This sample yields 350,000 to 400,000 distinct CDR3 sequences, of which approximately 22% are seen a single time; about an eighth belongs to the top ten. The study, taken as a whole, reports: Matched ankylosing spondylitis synovial fluid reportedly contained a significantly enriched population of disease-linked clones.

The clonotype originates from a male donor with ankylosing spondylitis or in good health (not recorded which). The sequenced sample was blood, either unsorted or a sorted T cell fraction (not recorded which).

The CDR3 region has the DNA TGTGCCACCAGCAGAGATTTCGCAGGGGGCGGCGAGACCCAGTACTTC. Its protein product is CATSRDFAGGGETQYF. V and J are TRBV15 and TRBJ2-5; 8 nucleotides agree with TRBD1. Trimming removed 0 bases from V and 5 bases from J; junction bases left unmatched: 8. The germline V gene has CDR1 LNHNV and CDR2 YYDKDF (reference sequence). This CDR3 has 16 amino acids.